These 32 T cell receptor beta chains came from one sample sequenced in a study of PD-1 blockade in classical Hodgkin lymphoma. Each of the patients experienced relapse following autologous stem cell transplantation, and their brentuximab vedotin exposure differed. Generated by immunoSEQ multiplex PCR, the TCRdb table keeps only in-frame clones and is missing some. The sample has 95,000 to 100,000 clones, roughly 91% seen once. The sample was peripheral blood mononuclear cells (PBMCs), taken before the second cycle of nivolumab. The receptors originated from a human donor with classical Hodgkin lymphoma.

The gene calls are TRBV19 and TRBJ1-1; tentatively, D is TRBD1 (5 bases). There are 15 residues in the CDR3. The germline CDR1 and CDR2 sequences are LNHDA and SQIVND (reference sequence). The V end was cut by 3 bases, the J end by 1 base, with 12 bases between. The CDR3 DNA is TGTGCCAGTAGTATGATGGGGGGTGGGAACACTGAAGCTTTCTTT. It codes for CASSMMGGGNTEAFF.

V is TRBV7-2 and J is TRBJ2-7, with D possibly TRBD2 on 6 matching bases. CDR3 length: 15 amino acids. V was shortened by 5 bases and J by 5 bases, with 19 bases between the two germline ends. Germline CDR1 reads SGHTA; CDR2 reads FQGNSA. CDR3 in amino acids: CASSGGSSARHEQYF. The CDR3 DNA sequence: TGTGCCAGCAGCGGCGGTTCTAGCGCCCGTCACGAGCAGTACTTC.

This rearrangement joins TRBV9 to TRBJ2-4, with TRBD1 as a possible D gene (5 bases). Germline CDR1 and CDR2: SGDLS and YYNGEE. Trimming left V 9 bases short and J 0 bases short, with 19 bases between. CDR3 size: 16 residues. DNA of the CDR3: TGTGCCAACAGTGGACATTCACAACTAGCCAAAAACATTCAGTACTTC. Amino acids: CANSGHSQLAKNIQYF.

The chain is built from TRBV18 and TRBJ1-2; D may be TRBD1 (5 bases). CDR1 is KGHSH, CDR2 LQKENI, per germline. CDR3 length equals 14 residues. V dropped 5 bases and J dropped 1 base, with 11 bases sitting between them. CDR3 nucleotide sequence: TGTGCCAGCTCAGCAGGGCCGCATAACTATGGCTACACCTTC. This encodes CASSAGPHNYGYTF.

The genes are TRBV30 and TRBJ2-3; D is unclear. This CDR3 spans 13 amino acids. Germline V gives CDR1 GTSNPN, CDR2 SVGIG (reference sequence). V was clipped by 5 bases and J by 1 base, with 10 bases between them. This chain's CDR3 is CAWLWAGTDTQYF. Here the CDR3 DNA reads TGTGCCTGGTTATGGGCTGGCACAGATACGCAGTATTTT.

The chain recombines TRBV28 with TRBJ1-5, with D perhaps TRBD1 (5 bases). The CDR3 length is 16 residues. CDR1 MDHEN and CDR2 SYDVKM come from the germline V gene. V dropped 1 base and J dropped 1 base, with 11 bases sitting between them. CDR3 amino acids: CASSLYPGGSNQPQHF. CDR3 bases: TGTGCCAGCAGTTTATACCCCGGGGGGAGCAATCAGCCCCAGCATTTT. Drawing the rest from reference TRBV28 and TRBJ1-5, the complete variable domain is DVKVTQSSRYLVKRTGEKVFLECVQDMDHENMFWYRQDPGLGLRLIYFSYDVKMKEKGDIPEGYSVSREKKERFSLILESASTNQTSMYLCASSLYPGGSNQPQHFGDGTRLSIL.

This clone was seen a handful of times. V usage is TRBV30 and J usage is TRBJ1-5; D unclear. The CDR3 length is 12 residues. The V end was cut by 1 base, the J end by 3 bases, with 4 bases between. The germline CDR1 and CDR2 sequences are GTSNPN and SVGIG (reference sequence). The chain's CDR3 is CAWSGPNQPQHF. For the CDR3, the DNA is TGTGCCTGGAGTGGGCCCAATCAGCCCCAGCATTTT.

The chain combines TRBV6-5 with TRBJ2-6, with D possibly matching TRBD2 (6 bases). The germline V gene has CDR1 MNHEY and CDR2 SVGAGI. Trimming cost V 6 bases and J 4 bases, with 7 bases left between them. This CDR3 spans 13 amino acids. CDR3 DNA sequence: TGTGCCAGCAGCCGGGGGGGGGCCAACGTCCTGACTTTC. As protein: CASSRGGANVLTF.

The rearrangement links TRBV5-6 to TRBJ1-2; 8 nucleotides match TRBD1. Germline V gene sequence: CDR1 SGHDT, CDR2 YYEEEE. The CDR3 length is 13 residues. After removal of 4 bases from V and 8 bases from J, the junction contained 7 bases not matched to a gene. CDR3 protein: CASSNGQGRGYTF. The CDR3 DNA reads as TGTGCCAGCAGCAATGGACAGGGTCGGGGCTACACCTTC.

The V call is TRBV9, the J call TRBJ2-2; TRBD1 matches 8 bases. Germline values: CDR1 SGDLS, CDR2 YYNGEE. CDR3 length: 13 amino acids. V lost 5 bases, J lost 5 bases, and 2 bases stayed unmatched. The CDR3 DNA reads as TGTGCCAGCAGTACAGGGGGGACCGGGGAGCTGTTTTTT. Its protein product is CASSTGGTGELFF.

CDR3 sequence: CAGWGTYGYTF. The DNA for the CDR3 is TGTGCCGGGTGGGGGACCTATGGCTACACCTTC. V gene TRBV2 combines with J gene TRBJ1-2; a weak D match, TRBD1 (5 bases). The CDR3 extends over 11 amino acids. Per germline, CDR1 SNHLY and CDR2 FYNNEI. Trimming left V 11 bases short and J 4 bases short, with 11 bases between.

The V gene is TRBV27, the J gene TRBJ2-7; maybe TRBD1 (5 bases). The V end lost 3 bases, the J end lost 5 bases, and 8 bases lay between the germline ends. CDR3 length equals 12 residues. Germline lookup yields CDR1 MNHEY and CDR2 SMNVEV (reference sequence). The CDR3 region has the DNA TGTGCCAGCAGTTTTAAGGGGAACGAGCAGTACTTC. Protein: CASSFKGNEQYF.

The rearrangement links TRBV19 to TRBJ1-2; 10 bases fit TRBD1. J lost 9 bases, V lost 5 bases, and 15 bases had no gene match. Germline values: CDR1 LNHDA, CDR2 SQIVND (reference sequence). CDR3 size: 16 residues. CDR3 in amino acids: CASSLAQAGQGFSYTF. The CDR3 coding sequence is TGTGCCAGTAGTCTCGCCCAGGCGGGACAGGGGTTCAGCTACACCTTC.

The rearrangement uses TRBV4-3 and TRBJ2-1, with unresolved D. This CDR3 has 16 amino acids. Looked up from germline, CDR1 is LGHNA and CDR2 is YSLEER. V was trimmed by 2 bases and J by 4 bases, leaving 15 bases between them. The CDR3 bases are TGCGCCAGCAGCCAAACCACCTACACAGCGTACAATGAGCAGTTCTTC. Residues: CASSQTTYTAYNEQFF.

The gene calls are TRBV18 and TRBJ2-2, with D maybe TRBD2 (5 bases). Per germline, CDR1 KGHSH and CDR2 LQKENI. V was clipped by 3 bases and J by 3 bases, with 8 bases between them. The CDR3 has 14 amino acids. In DNA form, the CDR3 reads TGTGCCAGCTCACCGTCGCGGGACACCGGGGAGCTGTTTTTT. Encoded protein: CASSPSRDTGELFF.

The rearrangement uses TRBV6-4 and TRBJ1-1; D possibly corresponds to TRBD1 (6 bases). The CDR3 runs to 15 residues. Trimming pared 6 bases from V and 1 base from J, leaving 15 bases between. Germline V gene data show CDR1 as MRHNA and CDR2 as SNTAGT. The CDR3 bases are TGTGCCAGCAGGGCTGAGGACAGAGCGAACACTGAAGCTTTCTTT. Its protein is CASRAEDRANTEAFF.

The chain joins TRBV18 to TRBJ1-5; D may be TRBD1 (5 bases). Trimming pared 3 bases from V and 1 base from J, leaving 16 bases between. In germline, CDR1 is KGHSH, CDR2 LQKENI. This CDR3 has 17 residues. In nucleotides, the CDR3 is TGTGCCAGCTCACCCCGCGGGGGTTGGGGGAGCAATCAGCCCCAGCATTTT. Translation gives CASSPRGGWGSNQPQHF.

The rearrangement joins TRBV15 to TRBJ2-1; the D gene is possibly TRBD2 (7 bases). The germline CDR1 and CDR2 sequences are LNHNV and YYDKDF (reference sequence). Trimming cost V 0 bases and J 3 bases, with 15 bases left between them. The CDR3 is 17 amino acids. CDR3 residues: CATSRDPRGAGYNEQFF. The CDR3 DNA follows: TGTGCCACCAGCAGAGATCCCCGGGGGGCCGGCTACAATGAGCAGTTCTTC.

J is TRBJ1-6 and V is TRBV7-2; the D is unclear. Trimming took off 6 bases at V and 7 bases at J, with 10 bases between the two ends. Germline V gene data show CDR1 as SGHTA and CDR2 as FQGNSA. The CDR3 runs 13 residues. The CDR3 loop is CASSTDPNSPLHF. The CDR3 DNA is TGTGCCAGCAGTACCGACCCGAATTCACCCCTCCACTTT.

The chain combines TRBV20-1 with TRBJ2-1; TRBD1 matches at 7 bases. The CDR3 has 8 residues. Germline lookup yields CDR1 DFQATT and CDR2 SNEGSKA (reference sequence). V shed 8 bases, J shed 14 bases, and the junction held 3 bases outside the gene matches. CDR3 in DNA: TGCAGTAAGACAGGGAAGTTCTTC. This encodes CSKTGKFF.

The rearrangement links TRBV19 to TRBJ1-5; 9 bases are shared with TRBD1. Per the germline V gene, CDR1 is LNHDA and CDR2 is SQIVND (reference sequence). The CDR3 has 16 amino acids. The junction had 5 bases not matched to a gene; V was cut back by 4 bases and J by 1 base. The CDR3 nucleotides are TGTGCCAGTAGTACCCACAGGGGGCTAAGCAATCAGCCCCAGCATTTT. Its protein is CASSTHRGLSNQPQHF.

The V gene is TRBV6-6, the J gene TRBJ2-7; D gene unclear. The germline V gene encodes CDR1 MNHNY and CDR2 SVGAGI (reference sequence). V was cut by 0 bases and J by 3 bases, with 6 bases left in between. This CDR3 has 13 amino acids. Here the CDR3 reads CASSYSRYYEQYF. For the CDR3, the DNA is TGTGCCAGCAGTTACTCGAGGTACTACGAGCAGTACTTC.

The J gene is TRBJ2-7, the V gene TRBV28; D perhaps matches TRBD2 (5 bases). Per germline, CDR1 MDHEN and CDR2 SYDVKM. Trimming pared 3 bases from V and 5 bases from J, leaving 8 bases between. This CDR3 region has 12 residues. The chain's CDR3 is CASSFRDHEQYF. Written as DNA, the CDR3 is TGTGCCAGCAGTTTTCGGGATCACGAGCAGTACTTC.

This chain uses TRBV19 with TRBJ2-7, with TRBD1 identical over 7 bases. CDR1 is LNHDA and CDR2 is SQIVND in the germline V gene (reference sequence). The CDR3 length is 15 residues. The V segment lost 3 bases and the J segment 0 bases; nucleotides outside the gene matches: 5. CDR3 coding DNA: TGTGCCAGTAGTATCCCGGGACAGAGCTCCTACGAGCAGTACTTC. Translating it yields CASSIPGQSSYEQYF.

This clone has a handful of counts. The chain combines TRBV14 with TRBJ2-7; D call uncertain. V was shortened by 2 bases and J by 3 bases, with 2 bases between the two germline ends. CDR1 is SGHDN, CDR2 FVKESK, per germline. The CDR3 consists of 11 residues. The CDR3 DNA follows: TGTGCCAGCAGCCAACACTACGAGCAGTACTTC. Protein sequence: CASSQHYEQYF.

V is TRBV20-1 and J is TRBJ1-2; no definite D call. This CDR3 contains 11 residues. Trimming pared 2 bases from V and 8 bases from J, leaving 9 bases between. Germline V gene sequence: CDR1 DFQATT, CDR2 SNEGSKA (reference sequence). The CDR3: CSARKGKGYTF. The CDR3 region has the DNA TGCAGTGCTAGAAAGGGAAAAGGCTACACCTTC.

The chain uses TRBV27 and TRBJ1-2, with 10 bases lining up with TRBD1. This CDR3 contains 14 residues. The germline V gene encodes CDR1 MNHEY and CDR2 SMNVEV (reference sequence). The ends lost 0 bases at V and 8 bases at J; junction bases unmatched: 3. CDR3 in DNA: TGTGCCAGCAGTTTATCCGGACAGGGGGGCGGCTACACCTTC. Protein sequence: CASSLSGQGGGYTF.

The V and J genes are TRBV7-9 and TRBJ2-1, with D tentatively TRBD1 (6 bases). This CDR3 region has 11 residues. Germline V CDR1 and CDR2: SEHNR, FQNEAQ (reference sequence). With 11 bases removed from V and 8 bases from J, the gap between germline ends came to 13 bases. This CDR3 is CAAAGVYEQFF. The CDR3 nucleotides are TGTGCCGCTGCAGGGGTCTATGAGCAGTTCTTC.

CDR3 amino acids: CASSLGWGLRNTIYF. The DNA for the CDR3 is TGTGCCAGCAGCTTAGGTTGGGGGCTTCGAAACACCATATATTTT. The J gene is TRBJ1-3, the V gene TRBV7-9, with D possibly being TRBD1 (6 bases). Germline V gives CDR1 SEHNR, CDR2 FQNEAQ (reference sequence). The CDR3 sequence is 15 residues long. V was trimmed by 1 base and J by 5 bases, leaving 12 bases between them.

The J gene is TRBJ2-1, the V gene TRBV5-6, with D unresolved. V dropped 4 bases and J dropped 12 bases, with 14 bases sitting between them. CDR1 SGHDT and CDR2 YYEEEE come from the germline V gene. This CDR3 is built from 12 residues. The CDR3 here is CASSPGRTRQFF. The CDR3 nucleotides are TGTGCCAGCAGCCCCGGACGCACGCGGCAGTTCTTC.

The CDR3 nucleotides are TGCGCCAGCAGGCTCTCGACCCCTCCCCCGAACACCGGGGAGCTGTTTTTT. Translation: CASRLSTPPPNTGELFF. The chain is built from TRBV10-1 and TRBJ2-2; D remains unclear. The CDR3 contains 17 residues. Trimming pared 6 bases from V and 0 bases from J, leaving 17 bases between. CDR1 and CDR2 (germline): WNHNN, SYGVQD (reference sequence).

The chain links TRBV7-2 to TRBJ2-1; no reliable D call. The germline CDR1 and CDR2 sequences are SGHTA and FQGNSA. Trimming shortened V by 5 bases and J by 2 bases, and 13 bases separated the two germline ends. This CDR3 contains 15 residues. The CDR3 DNA sequence: TGTGCCAGCAGCCTAGGAAGTCTACCCTACAATGAGCAGTTCTTC. As protein: CASSLGSLPYNEQFF.